The 21 T cell receptor beta chains below all came from one sample that was sequenced in a study of beta chain features in type 1 diabetes. What was sequenced were expressed TCRB transcripts, since all of the isolated RNA had been reverse transcribed. Profiling relied on immunoSEQ multiplex PCR, and the TCRdb table lists in-frame clones only, not all of them. The sample includes 350,000 to 450,000 clones, around 16% seen only once; the top ten take roughly 0.019%. Sequenced input: naive CD4+ T cells from blood. Every receptor here comes from a woman under 30 in good health.

This clone was counted between two and nine times. The CDR3 nucleotides read TGTGCCTGGACTAGCGGGAGCTCCTACAATGAGCAGTTCTTC. Protein sequence: CAWTSGSSYNEQFF. J is TRBJ2-1 and V is TRBV30; 10 bases align to TRBD2. Looked up from germline, CDR1 is GTSNPN and CDR2 is SVGIG (reference sequence). Trimming at V came to 4 bases and at J to 0 bases, leaving 0 bases not matched to a gene. The CDR3 has 14 residues.

The CDR3 DNA is TGTGCCAGCAGTTTAACTTCCTACGAGCAGTACTTC. It codes for CASSLTSYEQYF. The chain carries TRBV5-5 and TRBJ2-7, with D hard to call. This CDR3 spans 12 amino acids. V was pared by 5 bases and J by 1 base, with 7 bases between. Germline lookup yields CDR1 SGHKS and CDR2 YYEKEE (reference sequence).

CDR3: CASSAYYQPQHF. The CDR3 DNA reads TGTGCCAGCAGTGCATACTATCAGCCCCAGCATTTT. The J gene is TRBJ1-5, the V gene TRBV28, with D uncertain. Trimming cost V 5 bases and J 5 bases, with 7 bases left between them. The germline V gene has CDR1 MDHEN and CDR2 SYDVKM. The CDR3 covers 12 residues.

A few counts support this clone. The chain couples TRBV9 to TRBJ1-1; a possible D gene is TRBD1 (6 bases). There are 12 residues in the CDR3. The germline gives CDR1 SGDLS, CDR2 YYNGEE. The ends were cut back, 4 bases at V and 10 bases at J, with 14 bases in the middle. The chain's CDR3 is CASSPTLTGAFF. The CDR3 region has the DNA TGTGCCAGCAGCCCAACCCTGACAGGAGCTTTCTTT.

This clone was seen only a few times. This chain uses TRBV7-3 with TRBJ2-7, with TRBD1 as a possible D gene (6 bases). The V gene lost 5 bases and the J gene lost 0 bases, with 14 bases spanning the gap. The CDR3 runs to 15 residues. Germline CDR1 and CDR2: SGHTA and FQGTGA. The CDR3 DNA is TGTGCCAGCAGCACATACAGGGAAAGCTCCTACGAGCAGTACTTC. This gives the protein CASSTYRESSYEQYF. Combining the CDR3 with reference TRBV7-3 and TRBJ2-7 gives the whole variable domain GAGVSQTPSNKVTEKGKYVELRCDPISGHTALYWYRQSLGQGPEFLIYFQGTGAADDSGLPNDRFFAVRPEGSVSTLKIQRTERGDSAVYLCASSTYRESSYEQYFGPGTRLTVT.

There are a few counts of this clone. V and J are TRBV5-6 and TRBJ1-1; no firm D call. Germline CDR1 reads SGHDT; CDR2 reads YYEEEE. CDR3 size: 13 residues. The V gene lost 1 base and the J gene lost 5 bases, with 9 bases spanning the gap. CDR3 nucleotide sequence: TGTGCCAGCAGCTTGAACCCAGGTACTGAAGCTTTCTTT. Its translation is CASSLNPGTEAFF.

This clone was recorded a few times. The chain links TRBV30 to TRBJ1-5; TRBD1 matches at 7 bases. This CDR3 contains 15 residues. With 3 bases clipped from V and 2 bases from J, the junction kept 7 bases outside the gene matches. The germline CDR1 and CDR2 sequences are GTSNPN and SVGIG (reference sequence). CDR3 amino acids: CAWSPRTGRNQPQHF. The CDR3 DNA sequence: TGTGCCTGGAGCCCTAGGACAGGACGCAATCAGCCCCAGCATTTT. Combining the CDR3 with reference TRBV30 and TRBJ1-5 gives the whole variable domain SQTIHQWPATLVQPVGSPLSLECTVEGTSNPNLYWYRQAAGRGLQLLFYSVGIGQISSEVPQNLSASRPQDRQFILSSKKLLLSDSGFYLCAWSPRTGRNQPQHFGDGTRLSIL.

The chain joins TRBV30 to TRBJ2-5; 7 bases line up with TRBD2. J was trimmed by 3 bases and V by 5 bases; bases with no gene match: 3. The CDR3 spans 12 residues. Germline V gene data show CDR1 as GTSNPN and CDR2 as SVGIG (reference sequence). CDR3 loop: CAWGAGEETQYF. The CDR3 DNA reads as TGTGCCTGGGGGGCGGGAGAAGAGACCCAGTACTTC. Combining the CDR3 with reference TRBV30 and TRBJ2-5 gives the whole variable domain SQTIHQWPATLVQPVGSPLSLECTVEGTSNPNLYWYRQAAGRGLQLLFYSVGIGQISSEVPQNLSASRPQDRQFILSSKKLLLSDSGFYLCAWGAGEETQYFGPGTRLLVL.

The V and J genes are TRBV29-1 and TRBJ2-1; TRBD2 agrees at 11 bases. Germline values: CDR1 SQVTM, CDR2 ANQGSEA. V dropped 8 bases and J dropped 4; count of bases not matched to a gene: 7. This CDR3 comprises 14 residues. The CDR3 bases are TGCAGCTATGTGACTAGCGGGACATACAATGAGCAGTTCTTC. It codes for CSYVTSGTYNEQFF.

In its sample, this clone was seen a few times. V and J are TRBV18 and TRBJ1-5; TRBD1 might be the D (5 bases). From germline, CDR1 is KGHSH and CDR2 LQKENI. The CDR3 runs to 15 residues. Trimming removed 3 bases at V and 7 bases at J, with 16 bases between. This CDR3 is CASSPRPQDSQPQHF. CDR3 in DNA: TGTGCCAGCTCACCTCGGCCACAGGATAGCCAGCCCCAGCATTTT.

The chain combines TRBV9 with TRBJ2-7; D is possibly TRBD1 (6 bases). Per germline, CDR1 SGDLS and CDR2 YYNGEE. The CDR3 has 15 residues. Trimming took off 3 bases at V and 3 bases at J, with 16 bases between the two ends. CDR3 coding DNA: TGTGCCAGCAGCGAGCTTGACGGGACATACTACGAGCAGTACTTC. Translating it yields CASSELDGTYYEQYF. The variable domain in full, with the rest retrieved from reference TRBV9 and TRBJ2-7, is DSGVTQTPKHLITATGQRVTLRCSPRSGDLSVYWYQQSLDQGLQFLIQYYNGEERAKGNILERFSAQQFPDLHSELNLSSLELGDSALYFCASSELDGTYYEQYFGPGTRLTVT.

The chain is built from TRBV18 and TRBJ1-1; the D gene is possibly TRBD1 (6 bases). In germline, CDR1 is KGHSH, CDR2 LQKENI. V lost 1 base and J 1 base, leaving 13 bases between the germline ends. CDR3 length equals 16 residues. The CDR3 nucleotides are TGTGCCAGCTCACCACTGCAAGGGGGGGAGAACACTGAAGCTTTCTTT. Translating it yields CASSPLQGGENTEAFF.

The rearrangement uses TRBV28 and TRBJ1-1; D gene uncertain. CDR1 and CDR2 from the germline V gene are MDHEN and SYDVKM. Trimming removed 5 bases from V and 6 bases from J, with 19 bases in between. The CDR3 spans 15 residues. CDR3 in amino acids: CASSTGAGLLAEAFF. CDR3 in DNA: TGTGCCAGCAGTACGGGCGCGGGGTTGCTGGCTGAAGCTTTCTTT.

The gene calls are TRBV5-8 and TRBJ2-5; D not certain. The V end was cut by 1 base, the J end by 5 bases, with 6 bases between. The CDR3 covers 12 residues. Germline V gene lookup returns CDR1 SGHTS and CDR2 YDEGEE. CDR3 in DNA: TGTGCCAGCAGCTTGATACGGGAGACCCAGTACTTC. Residues: CASSLIRETQYF.

In its sample, this clone was seen a few times. The chain has TRBV5-8 and TRBJ2-7; D is unclear. The CDR3 loop spans 11 amino acids. Germline V gives CDR1 SGHTS, CDR2 YDEGEE. Trimming removed 2 bases from V and 3 bases from J, with 3 bases in between. The CDR3 spells CASSFRYEQYF. The CDR3 DNA follows: TGTGCCAGCAGCTTCCGCTACGAGCAGTACTTC.

The sample holds a few counts of this clone. The CDR3 protein is CASSPVMNTEAFF. The CDR3 region has the DNA TGTGCCAGCTCACCTGTAATGAACACTGAAGCTTTCTTT. The rearrangement joins TRBV18 to TRBJ1-1, with D hard to call. The CDR3 covers 13 residues. Germline loops: CDR1 KGHSH, CDR2 LQKENI. V was pared by 3 bases and J by 0 bases, with 5 bases between.

This clone was detected a few times. V and J are TRBV4-1 and TRBJ1-2; 7 bases are shared with TRBD1. This CDR3 is built from 15 residues. V shed 1 base and J 6 bases; nucleotides not matched to a gene: 8. Germline lookup yields CDR1 MGHRA and CDR2 YSYEKL. The DNA for the CDR3 is TGCGCCAGCAGCCAAGGCGGAACAGGGGTCGATGGCTACACCTTC. This gives the protein CASSQGGTGVDGYTF.

This clone was detected a few times. The chain joins TRBV28 to TRBJ2-1, with 8 bases identical to TRBD1. The CDR3 spans 15 residues. V gave up 3 bases and J gave up 4 bases; unmatched junction bases: 5. Germline V lookup: CDR1 MDHEN, CDR2 SYDVKM. The CDR3, as DNA: TGTGCCAGCAGTTTCCGGGACAGGTTTTACAATGAGCAGTTCTTC. Residues: CASSFRDRFYNEQFF.

This clone was seen a handful of times. Other nucleotide sequences from this sample produce the same CDR3. This rearrangement joins TRBV9 to TRBJ1-5; D is uncertain. V lost 0 bases, J lost 1 base, and 5 bases lay in between. The CDR3 runs to 14 residues. CDR1 is SGDLS, CDR2 YYNGEE, per germline. The CDR3 reads CASSVGQSNQPQHF. The CDR3 region has the DNA TGTGCCAGCAGCGTAGGGCAAAGCAATCAGCCCCAGCATTTT.

The genes are TRBV7-9 and TRBJ2-3; D may be TRBD2 (5 bases). The CDR3 sequence is 17 residues long. V gave up 1 base and J gave up 2 bases, with 16 bases separating them. Germline values: CDR1 SEHNR, CDR2 FQNEAQ (reference sequence). The CDR3 here is CASSLGGGVAYTDTQYF. CDR3 sequence (DNA): TGTGCCAGCAGCTTAGGAGGAGGCGTGGCCTACACAGATACGCAGTATTTT.

About this clone itself: Other DNA sequences from this sample encode an identical CDR3 as well. V usage is TRBV30 and J usage is TRBJ2-7; 9 positions match TRBD1. The CDR3 extends over 13 amino acids. Germline lookup yields CDR1 GTSNPN and CDR2 SVGIG (reference sequence). J lost 2 bases, V lost 4 bases, and 3 bases had no gene match. CDR3 sequence: CAWTTGGTYEQYF. The CDR3 DNA reads as TGTGCCTGGACAACAGGGGGCACCTACGAGCAGTACTTC.